This T cell receptor (beta chain) appears in the sequencing data of a study of CD8+ T cells in alopecia areata. Across the whole study: A regimen of oral tofacitinib, 5 to 10 mg twice daily, was given to treated patients.

Peripheral blood samples and lesional scalp punch biopsies were obtained from alopecia areata patients. In its sample, this clone was seen a few times. Its antigen is as yet unknown. Following extraction, RNA underwent reverse transcription to cDNA, which served as the sequencing template. Some clones are missing from TCRdb's copy, which holds only in-frame ones; the method was immunoSEQ multiplex PCR. Of 140,000 to 150,000 clones in the sample, roughly three fifths were seen once. Study observations and caveats: When scalp samples are sequenced, resident alphabeta T cells of normal skin are also captured. Lesional scalp, notably in alopecia totalis/universalis, had clonality above that of normal scalp.

Sequencing used CD4+ T cells sorted from blood, obtained at week 0. The TCR was taken from a human donor with alopecia areata.

The DNA of the CDR3 is TGCGCCAGCAGCCAAGGCAACGGGGCCGTGAAGACCCAGTACTTC. This gives the protein CASSQGNGAVKTQYF. This chain uses TRBV5-1 with TRBJ2-5; D tentatively reads TRBD1 or TRBD2 (5 bases each). Germline V gives CDR1 SGHRS, CDR2 YFSETQ. The length of the CDR3 is 15 residues. V was trimmed by 4 bases and J by 6 bases, leaving 19 bases between them.